A selection of T cell receptor beta chains follows, all from one sample in a study of long-term antiretroviral therapy in people with HIV. Clones were sequenced by immunoSEQ multiplex PCR, and TCRdb holds only the in-frame ones, with some missing. The data contain over 10,000 clones, around 89% of them singletons. The sample here was unsorted PBMCs, taken 2.1 years after starting antiretroviral therapy. The receptor set was obtained from a woman in her thirties or forties with HIV. CDR3s include the opening cysteine and the closing phenylalanine or tryptophan. The order of the fields is V gene, D gene, J gene, CDR3 length, clone size, CDR3 protein, CDR3 DNA. The D gene is left open where the match is weak. Size values are once, few and many counts, or a class for expanded clones, and some rows have none.

TRBV7-9	TRBD1	TRBJ1-1	14	few	CASSVGQGATEAFF	TGTGCCAGCAGCGTGGGACAGGGGGCAACTGAAGCTTTCTTT
TRBV29-1	TRBD2	TRBJ2-7	12	NA	CSVRRGVAEQYF	TGCAGCGTCAGACGGGGGGTCGCCGAGCAGTACTTC
TRBV4-3	NA	TRBJ1-2	16	NA	CASSQGRGATNYGYTF	TGCGCCAGCAGCCAAGGTCGGGGGGCTACGAACTATGGCTACACCTTC
TRBV10-2	NA	TRBJ2-3	13	NA	CASRTAGTDTQYF	TGCGCCAGCAGAACCGCAGGAACAGATACGCAGTATTTT
TRBV6-5	NA	TRBJ1-1	16	NA	CASSYSRTLRNTEAFF	TGTGCCAGCAGTTACTCACGGACGCTTCGGAACACTGAAGCTTTCTTT
TRBV10-3	NA	TRBJ1-1	15	NA	CAISEIRGARTEAFF	TGTGCCATCAGTGAAATTCGGGGGGCGCGTACTGAAGCTTTCTTT
TRBV19	TRBD1	TRBJ1-2	15	NA	CAARDRVADFYGYTF	TGTGCCGCGCGGGACAGGGTGGCCGATTTCTATGGCTACACCTTC
TRBV18	TRBD1	TRBJ2-3	15	NA	CASSQQTGATDTQYF	TGTGCCAGCTCGCAGCAGACAGGGGCCACAGATACGCAGTATTTT
TRBV5-1	NA	TRBJ2-1	14	NA	CASSLAEVGYEQFF	TGCGCCAGCAGCTTGGCCGAGGTGGGGTATGAGCAGTTCTTC
TRBV7-2	NA	TRBJ2-5	13	NA	CASSLLARETQYF	TGTGCCAGCAGCTTACTAGCTAGAGAGACCCAGTACTTC
TRBV25-1	TRBD1	TRBJ1-2	18	NA	CASSSTTPTGQAAYGYTF	TGTGCCAGCAGCTCAACAACGCCAACGGGACAGGCGGCGTATGGCTACACCTTC
TRBV7-9	NA	TRBJ2-5	13	NA	CASSPSGQETQYF	TGTGCCAGCAGCCCCTCGGGCCAAGAGACCCAGTACTTC
TRBV6-5	TRBD1	TRBJ2-7	16	NA	CASSFLPGQGNYEQYF	TGTGCCAGCAGTTTCTTACCGGGACAGGGAAACTACGAGCAGTACTTC